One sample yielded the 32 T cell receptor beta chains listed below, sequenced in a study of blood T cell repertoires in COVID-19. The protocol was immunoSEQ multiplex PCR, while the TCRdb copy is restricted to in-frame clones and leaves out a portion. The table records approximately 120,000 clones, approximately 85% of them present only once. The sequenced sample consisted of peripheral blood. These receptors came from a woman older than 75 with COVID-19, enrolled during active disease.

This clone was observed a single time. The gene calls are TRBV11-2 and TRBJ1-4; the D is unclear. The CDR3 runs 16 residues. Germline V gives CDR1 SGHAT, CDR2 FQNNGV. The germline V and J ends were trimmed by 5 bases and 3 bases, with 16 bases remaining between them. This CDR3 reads CASSVGRRKPNEKLFF. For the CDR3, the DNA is TGTGCCAGCAGCGTCGGGAGGCGGAAACCTAATGAAAAACTGTTTTTT.

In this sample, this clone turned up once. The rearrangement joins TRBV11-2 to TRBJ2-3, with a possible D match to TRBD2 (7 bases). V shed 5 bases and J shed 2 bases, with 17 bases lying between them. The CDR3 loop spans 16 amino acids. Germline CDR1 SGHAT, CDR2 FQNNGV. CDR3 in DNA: TGTGCCAGCAGCGCCCAAGGGGGGGGCCCCACAGATACGCAGTATTTT. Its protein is CASSAQGGGPTDTQYF.

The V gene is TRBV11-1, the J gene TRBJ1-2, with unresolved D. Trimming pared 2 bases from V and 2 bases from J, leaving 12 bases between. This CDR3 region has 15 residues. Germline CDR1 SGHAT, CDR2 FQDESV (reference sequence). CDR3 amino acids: CASSLLNSGNYGYTF. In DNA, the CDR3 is TGTGCCAGCAGCTTATTGAACAGCGGAAACTATGGCTACACCTTC.

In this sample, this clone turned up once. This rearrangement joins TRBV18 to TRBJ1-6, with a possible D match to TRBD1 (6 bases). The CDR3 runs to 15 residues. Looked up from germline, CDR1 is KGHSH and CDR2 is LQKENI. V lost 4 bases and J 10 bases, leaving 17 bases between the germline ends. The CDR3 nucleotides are TGTGCCAGCTCACGCCGGGGGGACATCGAATCACCCCTCCACTTT. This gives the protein CASSRRGDIESPLHF.

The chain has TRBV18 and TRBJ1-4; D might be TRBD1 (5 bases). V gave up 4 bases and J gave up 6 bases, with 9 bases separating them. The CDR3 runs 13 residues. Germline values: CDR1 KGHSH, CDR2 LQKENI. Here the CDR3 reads CASSLAGDEKLFF. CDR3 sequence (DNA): TGTGCCAGCTCACTCGCGGGGGATGAAAAACTGTTTTTT.

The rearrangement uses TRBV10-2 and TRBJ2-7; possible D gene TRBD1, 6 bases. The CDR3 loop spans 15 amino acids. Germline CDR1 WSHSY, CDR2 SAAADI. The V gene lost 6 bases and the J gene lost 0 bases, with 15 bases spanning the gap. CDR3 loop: CASRGQRTFSYEQYF. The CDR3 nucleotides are TGCGCCAGCAGAGGACAGCGAACATTCTCCTACGAGCAGTACTTC.

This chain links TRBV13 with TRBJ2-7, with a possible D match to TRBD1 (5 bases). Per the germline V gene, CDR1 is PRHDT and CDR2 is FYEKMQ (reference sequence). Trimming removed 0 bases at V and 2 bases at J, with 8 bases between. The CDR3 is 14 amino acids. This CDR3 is CASSLGTETYEQYF. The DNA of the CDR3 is TGTGCCAGCAGCTTAGGGACAGAAACCTACGAGCAGTACTTC.

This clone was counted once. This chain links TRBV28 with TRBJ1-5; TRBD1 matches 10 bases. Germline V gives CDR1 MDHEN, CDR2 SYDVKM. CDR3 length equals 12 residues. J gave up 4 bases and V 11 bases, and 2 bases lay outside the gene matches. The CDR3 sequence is CAQGQGNQPQHF. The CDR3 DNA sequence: TGTGCCCAGGGACAGGGGAATCAGCCCCAGCATTTT. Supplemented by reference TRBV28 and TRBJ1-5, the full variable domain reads DVKVTQSSRYLVKRTGEKVFLECVQDMDHENMFWYRQDPGLGLRLIYFSYDVKMKEKGDIPEGYSVSREKKERFSLILESASTNQTSMYLCAQGQGNQPQHFGDGTRLSIL.

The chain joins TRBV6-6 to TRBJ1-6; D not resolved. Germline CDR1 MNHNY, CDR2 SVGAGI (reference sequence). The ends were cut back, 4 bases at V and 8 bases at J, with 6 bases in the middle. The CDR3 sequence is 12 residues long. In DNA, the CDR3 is TGTGCCAGCAGTTCGGTGGATTCACCCCTCCACTTT. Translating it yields CASSSVDSPLHF.

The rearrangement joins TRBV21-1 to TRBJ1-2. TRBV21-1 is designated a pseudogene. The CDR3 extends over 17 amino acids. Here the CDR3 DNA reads TGTGCCAGCAGCACCTCCGCCGGGGGTTGGAGTCACTATGGCTACACCTTC. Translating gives CASSTSAGGWSHYGYTF.

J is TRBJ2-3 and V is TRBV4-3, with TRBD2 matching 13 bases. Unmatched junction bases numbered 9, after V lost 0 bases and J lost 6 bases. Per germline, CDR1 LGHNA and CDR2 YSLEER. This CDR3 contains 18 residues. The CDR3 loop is CASSQEVGTSGAADTQYF. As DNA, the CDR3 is TGCGCCAGCAGCCAAGAAGTTGGGACTAGCGGGGCGGCCGATACGCAGTATTTT.

The CDR3 is CASSETGASYEQYF. CDR3 nucleotide sequence: TGTGCCAGCAGTGAAACAGGTGCCTCCTACGAGCAGTACTTC. The chain employs TRBV2 and TRBJ2-7; D may be TRBD1 (5 bases). V lost 2 bases, J lost 0 bases, and 8 bases lay in between. This CDR3 spans 14 amino acids. Germline assignment: CDR1 SNHLY and CDR2 FYNNEI.

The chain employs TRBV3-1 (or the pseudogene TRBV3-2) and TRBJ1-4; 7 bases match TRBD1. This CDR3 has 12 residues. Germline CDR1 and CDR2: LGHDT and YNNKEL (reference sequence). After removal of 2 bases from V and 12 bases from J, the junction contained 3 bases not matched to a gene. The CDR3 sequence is CASSQPRGELFF. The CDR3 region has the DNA TGTGCCAGCAGCCAACCCAGGGGGGAACTGTTTTTT.

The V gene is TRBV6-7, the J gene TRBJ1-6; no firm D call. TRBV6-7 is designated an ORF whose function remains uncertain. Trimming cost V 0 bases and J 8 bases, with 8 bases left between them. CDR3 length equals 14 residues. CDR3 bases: TGTGCCAGCAGTTACTCTCAGATACATTCACCCCTCCACTTT. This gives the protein CASSYSQIHSPLHF.

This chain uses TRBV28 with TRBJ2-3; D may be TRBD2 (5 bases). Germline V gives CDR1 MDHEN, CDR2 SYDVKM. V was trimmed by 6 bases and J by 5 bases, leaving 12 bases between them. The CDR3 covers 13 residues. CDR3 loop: CASSSVARDTQYF. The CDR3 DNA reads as TGTGCCAGCAGCTCGGTAGCGAGAGATACGCAGTATTTT.

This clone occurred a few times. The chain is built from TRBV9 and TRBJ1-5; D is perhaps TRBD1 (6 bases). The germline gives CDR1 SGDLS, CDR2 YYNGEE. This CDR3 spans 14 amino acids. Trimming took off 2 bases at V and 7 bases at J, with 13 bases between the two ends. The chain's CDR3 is CASSVDSSLQPQHF. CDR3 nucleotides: TGTGCCAGCAGCGTGGACAGTTCCCTGCAGCCCCAGCATTTT.

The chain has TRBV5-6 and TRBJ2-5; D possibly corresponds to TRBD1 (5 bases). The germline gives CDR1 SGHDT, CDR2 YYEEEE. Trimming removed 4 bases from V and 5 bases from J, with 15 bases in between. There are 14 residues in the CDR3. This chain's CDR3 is CASSRSGHAETQYF. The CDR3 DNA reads TGTGCCAGCAGCCGATCTGGACACGCGGAGACCCAGTACTTC.

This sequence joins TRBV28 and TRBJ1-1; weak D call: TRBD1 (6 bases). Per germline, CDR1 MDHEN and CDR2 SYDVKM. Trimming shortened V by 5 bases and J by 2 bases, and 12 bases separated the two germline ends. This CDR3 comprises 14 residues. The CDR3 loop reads CASSPGGLNTEAFF. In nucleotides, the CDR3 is TGTGCCAGCAGTCCCGGGGGGCTAAACACTGAAGCTTTCTTT.

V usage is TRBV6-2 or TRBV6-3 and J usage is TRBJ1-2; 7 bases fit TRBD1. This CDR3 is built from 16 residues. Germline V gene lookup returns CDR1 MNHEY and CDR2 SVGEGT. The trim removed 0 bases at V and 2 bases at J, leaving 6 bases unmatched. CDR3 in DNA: TGTGCCAGCAGTTACTCTCCGAGGGGGCGAAACTATGGCTACACCTTC. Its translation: CASSYSPRGRNYGYTF.

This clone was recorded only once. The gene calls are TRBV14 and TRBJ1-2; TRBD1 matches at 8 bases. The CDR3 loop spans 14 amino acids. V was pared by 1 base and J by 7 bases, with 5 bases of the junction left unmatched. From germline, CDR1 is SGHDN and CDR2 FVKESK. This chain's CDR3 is CASSQVQGGVGYTF. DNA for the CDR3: TGTGCCAGCAGCCAAGTACAGGGGGGAGTTGGCTACACCTTC.

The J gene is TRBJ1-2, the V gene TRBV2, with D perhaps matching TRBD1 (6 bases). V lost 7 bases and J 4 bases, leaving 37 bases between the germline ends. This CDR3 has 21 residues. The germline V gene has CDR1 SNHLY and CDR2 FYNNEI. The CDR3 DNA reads TGTGCCAGCAATACCCCCGGTAGGGGGATTAGCCGAGACAGGTCGACCTATGGCTACACCTTC. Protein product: CASNTPGRGISRDRSTYGYTF.

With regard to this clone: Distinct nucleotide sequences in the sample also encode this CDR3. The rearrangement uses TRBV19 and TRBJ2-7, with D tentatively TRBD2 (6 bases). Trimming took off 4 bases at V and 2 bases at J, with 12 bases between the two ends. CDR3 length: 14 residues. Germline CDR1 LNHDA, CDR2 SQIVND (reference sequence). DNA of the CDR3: TGTGCCAGTAGTACCGGGACTCCTACCTACGAGCAGTACTTC. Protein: CASSTGTPTYEQYF. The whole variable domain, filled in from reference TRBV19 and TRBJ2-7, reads DGGITQSPKYLFRKEGQNVTLSCEQNLNHDAMYWYRQDPGQGLRLIYYSQIVNDFQKGDIAEGYSVSREKKESFPLTVTSAQKNPTAFYLCASSTGTPTYEQYFGPGTRLTVT.

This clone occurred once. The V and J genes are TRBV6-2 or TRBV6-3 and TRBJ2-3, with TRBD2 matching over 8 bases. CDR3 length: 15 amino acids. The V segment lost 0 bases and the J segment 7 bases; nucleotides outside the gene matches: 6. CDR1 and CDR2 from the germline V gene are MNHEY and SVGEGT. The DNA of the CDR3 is TGTGCCAGCAGTTACTCGTCGGGACTAGTAAATACGCAGTATTTT. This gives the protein CASSYSSGLVNTQYF.

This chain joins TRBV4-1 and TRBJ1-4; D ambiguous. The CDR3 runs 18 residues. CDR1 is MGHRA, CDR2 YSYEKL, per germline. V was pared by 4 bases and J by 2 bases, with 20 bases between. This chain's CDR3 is CASSLRGSNGATNEKLFF. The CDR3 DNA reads TGCGCCAGCAGCCTTCGAGGGAGTAACGGCGCTACTAATGAAAAACTGTTTTTT.

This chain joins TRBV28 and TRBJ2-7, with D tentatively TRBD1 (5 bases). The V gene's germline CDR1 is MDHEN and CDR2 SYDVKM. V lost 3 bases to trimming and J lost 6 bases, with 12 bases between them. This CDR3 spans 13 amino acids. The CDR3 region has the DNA TGTGCCAGCAGTTTGCCTACAGGCTCCGAGCAGTACTTC. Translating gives CASSLPTGSEQYF.

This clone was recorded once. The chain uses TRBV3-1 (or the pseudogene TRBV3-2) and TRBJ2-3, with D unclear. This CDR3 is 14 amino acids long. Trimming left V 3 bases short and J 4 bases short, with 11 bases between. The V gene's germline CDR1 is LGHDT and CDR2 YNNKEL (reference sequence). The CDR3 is CASSHAALADTQYF. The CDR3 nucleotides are TGTGCCAGCAGCCATGCAGCGTTAGCAGATACGCAGTATTTT.

CDR3 DNA sequence: TGTGCCAGCAGCTTAAGCACAGGGTTCGGTGAGCAGTTCTTC. This gives the protein CASSLSTGFGEQFF. The V gene is TRBV7-2, the J gene TRBJ2-1, with D possibly matching TRBD1 (6 bases). This CDR3 region has 14 residues. Germline values: CDR1 SGHTA, CDR2 FQGNSA. Trimming took off 2 bases at V and 9 bases at J, with 14 bases between the two ends.

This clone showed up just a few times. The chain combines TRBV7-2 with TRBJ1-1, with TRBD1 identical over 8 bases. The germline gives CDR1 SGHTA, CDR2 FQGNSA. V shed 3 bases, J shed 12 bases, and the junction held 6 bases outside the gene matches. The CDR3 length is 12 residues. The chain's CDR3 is CASSFPGQVSFF. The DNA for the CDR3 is TGTGCCAGCAGCTTTCCGGGACAGGTGTCTTTCTTT.

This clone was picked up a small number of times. The CDR3 coding sequence is TGTGCCAGCCGGGACTCTTACAACAATGAGCAGTTCTTC. Its protein product is CASRDSYNNEQFF. V usage is TRBV28 and J usage is TRBJ2-1, with D possibly being TRBD2 (6 bases). Germline CDR1 and CDR2: MDHEN and SYDVKM. There are 13 residues in the CDR3. The V gene lost 8 bases and the J gene lost 5 bases, with 13 bases spanning the gap. The variable domain in full, with the rest retrieved from reference TRBV28 and TRBJ2-1, is DVKVTQSSRYLVKRTGEKVFLECVQDMDHENMFWYRQDPGLGLRLIYFSYDVKMKEKGDIPEGYSVSREKKERFSLILESASTNQTSMYLCASRDSYNNEQFFGPGTRLTVL.

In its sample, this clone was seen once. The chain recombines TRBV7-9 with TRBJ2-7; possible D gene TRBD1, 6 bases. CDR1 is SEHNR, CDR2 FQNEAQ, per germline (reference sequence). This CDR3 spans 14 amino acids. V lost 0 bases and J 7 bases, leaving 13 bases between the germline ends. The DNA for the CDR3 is TGTGCCAGCAGCTTAGCGGGGGCAAAGAGGGAGCAGTACTTC. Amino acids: CASSLAGAKREQYF.

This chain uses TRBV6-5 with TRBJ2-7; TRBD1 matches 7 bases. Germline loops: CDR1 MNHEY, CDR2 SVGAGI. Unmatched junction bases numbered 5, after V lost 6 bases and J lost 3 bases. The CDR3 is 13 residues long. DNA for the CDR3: TGTGCCAGCAGAGACAGGGCGGGCTACGAGCAGTACTTC. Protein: CASRDRAGYEQYF.

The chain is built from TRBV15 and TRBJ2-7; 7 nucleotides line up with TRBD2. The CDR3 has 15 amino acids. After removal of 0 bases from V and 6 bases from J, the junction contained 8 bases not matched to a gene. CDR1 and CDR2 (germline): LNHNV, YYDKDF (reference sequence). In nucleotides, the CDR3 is TGTGCCACCAGCAGAGAAGCGGGACCTCTTGCCGAGCAGTACTTC. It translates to CATSREAGPLAEQYF.